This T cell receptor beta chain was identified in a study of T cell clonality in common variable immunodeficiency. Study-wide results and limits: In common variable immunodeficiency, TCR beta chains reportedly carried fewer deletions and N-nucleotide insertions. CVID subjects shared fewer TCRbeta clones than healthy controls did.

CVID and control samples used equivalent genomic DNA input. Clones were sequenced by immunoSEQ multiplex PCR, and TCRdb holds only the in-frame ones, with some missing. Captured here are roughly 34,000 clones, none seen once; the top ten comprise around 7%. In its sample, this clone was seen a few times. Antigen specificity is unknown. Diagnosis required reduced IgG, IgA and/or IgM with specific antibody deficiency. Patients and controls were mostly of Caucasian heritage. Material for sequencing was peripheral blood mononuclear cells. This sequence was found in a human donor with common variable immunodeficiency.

CDR3 DNA, as far as it was read: TGTGCCTGGAGTCCCTACAGCGGGAACACAGATACG. It yields the protein CAWSPYSGNTDT. The full CDR3 is CAWSPYSGNTDTQYF. The rearrangement uses TRBV30 and TRBJ2-3, with 7 bases fitting TRBD2. The DNA ends 3 residues before the CDR3 does, and the rest of the CDR3 is filled in from the germline J gene. V was pared by 2 bases and J by 2 bases, with 7 bases of the junction left unmatched. CDR3 length equals 15 residues. The germline CDR1 and CDR2 sequences are GTSNPN and SVGIG (reference sequence).